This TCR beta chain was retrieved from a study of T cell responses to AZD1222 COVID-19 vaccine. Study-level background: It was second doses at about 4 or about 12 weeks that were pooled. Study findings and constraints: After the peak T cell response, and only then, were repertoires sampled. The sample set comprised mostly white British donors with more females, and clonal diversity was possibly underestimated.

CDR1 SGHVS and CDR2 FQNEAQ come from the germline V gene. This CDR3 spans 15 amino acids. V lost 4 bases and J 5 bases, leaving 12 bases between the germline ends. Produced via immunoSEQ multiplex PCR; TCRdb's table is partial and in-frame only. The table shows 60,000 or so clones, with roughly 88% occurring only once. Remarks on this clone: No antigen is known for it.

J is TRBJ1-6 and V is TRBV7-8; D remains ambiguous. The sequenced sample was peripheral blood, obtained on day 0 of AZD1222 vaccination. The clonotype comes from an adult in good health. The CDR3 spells CASSSGIGDNSPLHF. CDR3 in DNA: TGTGCCAGCAGCTCGGGAATTGGGGATAATTCACCCCTCCACTTT. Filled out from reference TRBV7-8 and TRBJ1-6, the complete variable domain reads GAGVSQSPRYKVAKRGQDVALRCDPISGHVSLFWYQQALGQGPEFLTYFQNEAQLDKSGLPSDRFFAERPEGSVSTLKIQRTQQEDSAVYLCASSSGIGDNSPLHFGNGTRLTVT.